Listed below are T cell receptor beta chains from one sample, sequenced in a study of T cells in Graves' hyperthyroidism and ophthalmopathy. TCRdb itself ran the multiplex PCR reads through MiXCR, one entry per CDR3 protein. The sample shows 640,000 or so distinct CDR3 sequences, 14% to 15% of them seen only once. The source material was blood. The source is a middle-aged woman with Graves' ophthalmopathy. Each CDR3 is given with its conserved first and last residue. A D gene is named only where the DNA matches it firmly. Part of the rows lack a size; the others show once, few, many or a class for expanded clones.

length: 15; D: -; size: -; V: TRBV19; J: TRBJ1-1; CDR3: CASIRAEGVNTEAFF; DNA: TGTGCCAGTATTCGGGCGGAGGGCGTGAACACTGAAGCTTTCTTT
length: 16; D: -; size: many; V: TRBV27; J: TRBJ2-7; CDR3: CASSLMSGSELNEQYF; DNA: TGTGCCAGCAGTTTAATGAGTGGGAGCGAGTTGAACGAGCAGTACTTC
length: 13; D: -; size: many; V: TRBV12-3/TRBV12-4; J: TRBJ1-5; CDR3: CASSRAADQPQHF; DNA: TGTGCCAGCAGTCGAGCAGCGGATCAGCCCCAGCATTTT
length: 16; D: TRBD2; size: many; V: TRBV6-5; J: TRBJ2-7; CDR3: CASSLPAGGSAYEQYF; DNA: TGTGCCAGCAGTCTACCCGCGGGGGGGTCAGCCTACGAGCAGTACTTC
length: 12; D: -; size: few; V: TRBV30; J: TRBJ2-7; CDR3: CARSVQGYEQYF; DNA: TGTGCCCGGAGTGTACAGGGCTACGAGCAGTACTTC
length: 14; D: -; size: -; V: TRBV7-2; J: TRBJ2-7; CDR3: CASSSDSTLREQYF; DNA: TGTGCCAGCAGCTCGGACTCCACGTTGAGGGAGCAGTACTTC
length: 13; D: -; size: many; V: TRBV28; J: TRBJ1-2; CDR3: CASSLGAGSGYTF; DNA: TGTGCCAGCAGTTTAGGGGCAGGGAGCGGCTACACCTTC
length: 11; D: -; size: -; V: TRBV2; J: TRBJ2-7; CDR3: CASSDKHRQYF; DNA: TGTGCCAGCAGTGATAAGCATCGGCAGTACTTC
length: 15; D: TRBD1; size: many; V: TRBV10-3; J: TRBJ2-7; CDR3: CAISPGTGGSYEQYF; DNA: TGTGCCATCAGTCCCGGGACAGGGGGCTCCTACGAGCAGTACTTC
length: 15; D: TRBD1; size: -; V: TRBV4-1; J: TRBJ1-1; CDR3: CASSLQGGGITEAFF; DNA: TGCGCCAGCAGCCTCCAGGGGGGTGGGATCACTGAAGCTTTCTTT
length: 15; D: -; size: few; V: TRBV28; J: TRBJ2-7; CDR3: CASSLFTESSYEQYF; DNA: TGTGCCAGCAGTTTATTTACAGAGAGCTCCTACGAGCAGTACTTC
length: 13; D: -; size: few; V: TRBV6-1; J: TRBJ2-5; CDR3: CASSTGFQETQYF; DNA: TGTGCCAGCAGCACAGGGTTCCAAGAGACCCAGTACTTC
length: 18; D: TRBD1; size: many; V: TRBV6-2/TRBV6-3; J: TRBJ2-7; CDR3: CASRMRQGAILTRYEQYF; DNA: TGTGCCAGCAGGATGAGACAGGGGGCGATCCTAACGCGCTACGAGCAGTACTTC
length: 16; D: TRBD1; size: -; V: TRBV12-3/TRBV12-4; J: TRBJ2-7; CDR3: CASSFTTGTGEKEQYF; DNA: TGTGCCAGCAGTTTTACAACCGGGACAGGGGAAAAGGAGCAGTACTTC
length: 14; D: -; size: many; V: TRBV20-1; J: TRBJ2-7; CDR3: CSARGTASDYEQYF; DNA: TGCAGTGCTAGAGGAACGGCAAGCGATTACGAGCAGTACTTC
length: 16; D: TRBD1; size: -; V: TRBV28; J: TRBJ2-7; CDR3: CASSLSGTAVSYEQYF; DNA: TGTGCCAGCAGTTTGTCTGGGACAGCCGTCTCCTACGAGCAGTACTTC
length: 14; D: TRBD1; size: many; V: TRBV20-1; J: TRBJ1-2; CDR3: CSARVWDRNYGYTF; DNA: TGCAGTGCTAGAGTCTGGGACAGGAACTATGGCTACACCTTC
length: 14; D: -; size: few; V: TRBV28; J: TRBJ2-7; CDR3: CASVPPGLLREQYF; DNA: TGTGCCAGTGTACCCCCGGGTCTCCTAAGGGAGCAGTACTTC
length: 15; D: TRBD1; size: many; V: TRBV5-1; J: TRBJ2-2; CDR3: CASSNRQGDTGELFF; DNA: TGCGCCAGCAGCAACCGACAGGGTGACACCGGGGAGCTGTTTTTT
length: 19; D: TRBD2; size: -; V: TRBV20-1; J: TRBJ2-5; CDR3: CSAIPLYASGRNNQETQYF; DNA: TGCAGTGCTATACCCCTTTACGCTAGCGGGAGGAACAACCAAGAGACCCAGTACTTC
length: 13; D: -; size: many; V: TRBV2; J: TRBJ2-2; CDR3: CASSEVQTGELFF; DNA: TGTGCCAGCAGTGAAGTCCAAACCGGGGAGCTGTTTTTT
length: 12; D: -; size: many; V: TRBV6-1; J: TRBJ2-7; CDR3: CASLGRSYEQYF; DNA: TGTGCCAGCCTCGGCCGCTCCTACGAGCAGTACTTC
length: 16; D: -; size: many; V: TRBV6-2/TRBV6-3; J: TRBJ2-2; CDR3: CASSYASGQGTGELFF; DNA: TGTGCCAGCAGTTACGCCAGCGGGCAGGGGACCGGGGAGCTGTTTTTT
length: 18; D: TRBD1; size: many; V: TRBV12-3/TRBV12-4; J: TRBJ1-5; CDR3: CASSPTSGTGGRNQPQHF; DNA: TGTGCCAGCAGTCCCACATCCGGGACAGGGGGCCGCAATCAGCCCCAGCATTTT
length: 15; D: -; size: many; V: TRBV6-5; J: TRBJ1-5; CDR3: CASSYSRGADQPQHF; DNA: TGTGCCAGCAGTTACTCTAGGGGCGCAGATCAGCCCCAGCATTTT
length: 15; D: -; size: many; V: TRBV20-1; J: TRBJ1-2; CDR3: CSARGTATVNYGYTF; DNA: TGCAGTGCTCGTGGGACGGCGACCGTTAATTATGGCTACACCTTC
length: 14; D: -; size: many; V: TRBV15; J: TRBJ2-7; CDR3: CATSRDPSSYEQYF; DNA: TGTGCCACCAGCAGAGATCCCAGTTCCTACGAGCAGTACTTC
length: 13; D: TRBD1; size: many; V: TRBV2; J: TRBJ1-2; CDR3: CASSYGQGFGYTF; DNA: TGTGCCAGCAGTTACGGACAGGGGTTTGGCTACACCTTC
length: 13; D: TRBD1; size: many; V: TRBV29-1; J: TRBJ2-7; CDR3: CSVTGQGIYEQYF; DNA: TGCAGCGTTACGGGACAGGGGATCTACGAGCAGTACTTC
length: 15; D: TRBD1; size: many; V: TRBV2; J: TRBJ2-5; CDR3: CASSEGQGARETQYF; DNA: TGTGCCAGCAGTGAAGGACAGGGGGCGCGGGAGACCCAGTACTTC
length: 14; D: -; size: -; V: TRBV28; J: TRBJ1-2; CDR3: CASIPRFLRDGYTF; DNA: TGTGCCAGCATCCCCCGGTTCCTTCGGGATGGCTACACCTTC
length: 14; D: -; size: many; V: TRBV24-1; J: TRBJ2-5; CDR3: CATSEAGHQETQYF; DNA: TGTGCCACCAGTGAGGCAGGCCACCAAGAGACCCAGTACTTC
length: 12; D: -; size: many; V: TRBV28; J: TRBJ2-7; CDR3: CASSDVIYEQYF; DNA: TGTGCCAGCAGTGACGTAATCTACGAGCAGTACTTC
length: 17; D: -; size: many; V: TRBV28; J: TRBJ2-4; CDR3: CASSLDWTDIAKNIQYF; DNA: TGTGCCAGCAGTTTGGATTGGACAGATATAGCCAAAAACATTCAGTACTTC
length: 12; D: -; size: many; V: TRBV29-1; J: TRBJ1-1; CDR3: CSASTVNTEAFF; DNA: TGCAGCGCATCGACAGTGAACACTGAAGCTTTCTTT
length: 13; D: -; size: -; V: TRBV6-1; J: TRBJ1-2; CDR3: CASSPAGRGGYTF; DNA: TGTGCCAGCAGCCCTGCCGGGAGAGGAGGCTACACCTTC
length: 14; D: -; size: -; V: TRBV7-3; J: TRBJ2-7; CDR3: CASSPDSNSYEQYF; DNA: TGTGCCAGCAGCCCCGACAGCAACTCCTACGAGCAGTACTTC
length: 16; D: -; size: many; V: TRBV6-5; J: TRBJ2-2; CDR3: CASSYGTGVDAGELFF; DNA: TGTGCCAGCAGTTACGGCACGGGAGTTGACGCCGGGGAGCTGTTTTTT
length: 14; D: -; size: -; V: TRBV27; J: TRBJ1-1; CDR3: CASSLLLGKAEAFF; DNA: TGTGCCAGCAGTTTATTACTGGGGAAGGCTGAAGCTTTCTTT
length: 14; D: -; size: many; V: TRBV5-8; J: TRBJ1-2; CDR3: CASSPTGLARGYTF; DNA: TGTGCCAGCAGCCCAACAGGACTAGCACGGGGCTACACCTTC
length: 14; D: -; size: -; V: TRBV3-1; J: TRBJ1-6; CDR3: CASSQGEDNSPLHF; DNA: TGTGCCAGCAGCCAAGGGGAGGATAATTCACCCCTCCACTTT
length: 15; D: -; size: -; V: TRBV7-2; J: TRBJ2-7; CDR3: CASSLGRGNPYEQYF; DNA: TGTGCCAGCAGCTTAGGACGGGGGAATCCCTACGAGCAGTACTTC
length: 13; D: -; size: -; V: TRBV27; J: TRBJ2-7; CDR3: CASSQTDLDEQYF; DNA: TGTGCCAGCAGTCAGACAGATTTGGACGAGCAGTACTTC
length: 13; D: TRBD1; size: many; V: TRBV15; J: TRBJ1-1; CDR3: CATSREPGQEAFF; DNA: TGTGCCACCAGCAGAGAACCGGGACAGGAAGCTTTCTTT
length: 13; D: -; size: -; V: TRBV5-1; J: TRBJ1-1; CDR3: CASSPPGPGMAFF; DNA: TGCGCCAGCAGCCCTCCGGGCCCCGGGATGGCTTTCTTT
length: 14; D: -; size: many; V: TRBV6-5; J: TRBJ2-7; CDR3: CASSYDVEIYEQYF; DNA: TGTGCCAGCAGTTATGATGTAGAAATCTACGAGCAGTACTTC
length: 15; D: TRBD1; size: many; V: TRBV7-2; J: TRBJ2-5; CDR3: CASSQGTGGEETQYF; DNA: TGTGCCAGCAGCCAAGGGACAGGGGGCGAGGAGACCCAGTACTTC
length: 15; D: -; size: -; V: TRBV3-1; J: TRBJ2-7; CDR3: CASSQAPSASYEQYF; DNA: TGTGCCAGCAGCCAAGCCCCCAGTGCCTCCTACGAGCAGTACTTC